This T cell receptor (beta chain) was obtained from a study of beta chain features in type 1 diabetes (dated by TCRdb to between 2018 and 2020). Study-wide context: No differences in mean age, gender distribution, total cell number or subset yield were found between patients and healthy donors. In the study, TCRB repertoires of sorted circulating CD4+ T cell subsets from recently diagnosed type 1 diabetes patients were compared with those of matched healthy donors. A total of roughly 100 million sorted cells were examined across all samples, and the number of cells per subset was strongly correlated with RNA yield. Naive and central memory subsets were obtained from all 30 or so donors, but regulatory and stem cell-like memory subsets were isolated from only 8 patients and roughly eight healthy donors. The study at large found these results: PCR might favor shorter templates, but patient and control samples were amplified and corrected together, so any skew would affect both groups equally. Sequencing cDNA rather than genomic DNA could over-represent highly expressing activated cells, although activation and CD3 levels did not differ between groups. Fewer insertions and more nucleotide deletions at VDJ recombination sites were observed in patients with type 1 diabetes, implying thymic rearrangement abnormalities. The naive, central memory and regulatory TCRB repertoires appeared to resemble one another more closely among patients than among healthy donors. Only small numbers of individuals were included in the HLA sub-analyses, which left unresolved whether HLA type had any influence on TCRB rearrangement. In all four CD4+ subsets, TCRB CDR3 length was moderately but significantly shorter in type 1 diabetes patients.

CDR1 and CDR2, looked up from the germline V gene, are MDHEN and SYDVKM. V loses 6 bases, J loses 1 base, and the germline ends lie 6 bases apart. Spanning cysteine to phenylalanine, the CDR3 consists of 13 amino acids. The only DNA kept is the CDR3, 39 bases in frame from the first base. Worth noting for this clone: The antigen it recognizes is unknown. There are no base qualities to consult, and no much larger clone falls within one base.

From each donor, a single peripheral blood sample of about 100 mL on average was drawn into heparinised tubes. Using a panel that included CD45RO, CCR7, CD25, CD127, CD95 and CD27, naive, central memory, regulatory and stem cell-like memory CD4+ T cells were sorted on a BD FACSAria II. Purity was above 95% for every sorted population. PBMCs were isolated right away by Lymphoprep density gradient centrifugation and were stained directly, without culture. Samples were stained and sorted in pairs, with one healthy donor and one patient per experiment, so that batch effects were minimized. All of the isolated RNA was reverse transcribed with the High Capacity cDNA Reverse Transcription Kit, so expressed TCRB transcripts were sequenced. Deep immunoSEQ sequencing was applied to naive, central memory and regulatory T cell samples, giving an average of around 4 million total reads per sample. Sorted cells were lysed in RLT buffer and RNA was extracted with DNase-treated RNeasy Micro or Mini kits, depending on cell number. Each cell subset was processed on its own to prevent cross-contamination, while patient and healthy donor samples were processed together. TCRB sequences were amplified from cDNA with the immunoSEQ multiplex PCR, producing 87-bp fragments spanning the CDR3 region. Sequencing of the amplicons was performed on the Illumina HiSeq platform. Turning to the authors' computational methods: Synthetic template baselines were used to correct PCR bias computationally, reads within Hamming distance 2 were collapsed together, and singletons that could not be merged were discarded. Reads were aligned against IMGT to assign V, D and J genes, CDR3 length and insertions or deletions at six rearrangement sites. Within each subset, clonotype counts were normalized to the number of sorted cells before true diversity and Gini coefficients were calculated with the tcR R package. Repertoire sharing was quantified using the overlap coefficient calculated on TCRB nucleotide sequences. TCRdb limited this immuneACCESS table to in-frame rearrangements with V and J called. A share of clones is missing; checked studies link under half to unresolved V genes, and the rest is unexplained. Clonal size and the V and J genes are those of that table, whereas D and trimming came from the DNA. This sample has some 220,000 clones in its table, and 9.5% to 13% of those were observed once. Roughly 1.4% of the sample is held by the ten biggest clonotypes.

The sequence was obtained from a man aged 18 to 29 in good health. The receptor chain draws on TRBV28 and TRBJ2-2; the D gene cannot be named for sure. Sequenced sample: central memory CD4+ T cells from blood. Here the CDR3 is given as CASSSRNTGELFF. The DNA sequence is given as TGTGCCAGCAGCTCGAGGAACACCGGGGAGCTGTTTTTT.